This TCR beta chain was found in a study of cytomegalovirus exposure and HLA in healthy donors. Of note for this clone: Its cognate antigen is unknown.

Broader study findings: It was reported in a later analysis that an Asian-associated ancestry cluster showed fewer N-insertions than the 666-donor mean. Data from an earlier analysis indicated that most TCR beta V segments were productive either about 87% or about 30% of the time.

The CDR3 has 17 residues. Germline-derived CDR1 and CDR2 are MGHRA and YSYEKL. Trimming took 2 bases from V and 1 from J; bases not matched to a gene: 7. This PCR relied on a set of 60 Vbeta primers and 13 Jbeta primers. Profiling relied on immunoSEQ multiplex PCR, and the TCRdb table lists in-frame clones only, not all of them. The sample lists 200,000 to 250,000 clones; around 80% were seen once. The chain links TRBV4-1 to TRBJ1-5; 8 positions agree with TRBD1. This clonotype was obtained from a boy under 18 in good health and CMV-seronegative. The sample taken for sequencing was PBMCs. The CDR3 spells CASSQFIRGPSNQPQHF. The CDR3 nucleotides are TGCGCCAGCAGCCAATTCATCAGGGGGCCGAGCAATCAGCCCCAGCATTTT.